This TCR beta chain comes out of a study of T cells in Graves' hyperthyroidism and ophthalmopathy. This clonotype was counted many times. The CDR3 is 16 residues long. Losses at the gene ends were 7 bases for V and 0 bases for J; bases not matched to a gene: 10. CDR1 WNHNN and CDR2 SYGVQD come from the germline V gene (reference sequence). Regions amplified from RNA transcripts were the TCR beta CDR3 regions. First-round RT-PCR with HTBI primers amplified the TCR CDR3 region. TCRdb redid the calling of the multiplex PCR reads with MiXCR, one entry per CDR3 protein. The top ten hold less than 65% of the sample, which has about 460,000 distinct CDR3 sequences, less than 25% seen once.

The chain carries TRBV10-1 and TRBJ2-3; TRBD2 matches at 7 bases. This clonotype originated in a woman in her 70s with Graves' ophthalmopathy. Input material: blood. In DNA, the CDR3 is TGCGCCAGCAATCGACGGGCGGGAGCGAGCACAGATACGCAGTATTTT. It specifies CASNRRAGASTDTQYF.